What follows are 28 T cell receptor beta chains derived from one specimen sequenced in a study of blood T cell repertoires in COVID-19. TCRdb keeps only in-frame clones here, not all; method: immunoSEQ multiplex PCR. The sample comprises 300,000 to 400,000 clones, about 88% of which are singletons, and over 0.8% rests with the top ten. Sequencing was done on a sample of PBMCs or T cells enriched from blood (not recorded which). Every receptor here comes from a woman aged 25-40 years who had recovered from COVID-19.

This chain uses TRBV6-2 or TRBV6-3 with TRBJ2-7, with TRBD1 as a possible D gene (6 bases). The CDR3 has 15 amino acids. Germline V CDR1 and CDR2: MNHEY, SVGEGT. Trimming shortened V by 2 bases and J by 6 bases, and 17 bases separated the two germline ends. The CDR3 is CASSYRGRGLGEQYF. The CDR3, as DNA: TGTGCCAGCAGTTACCGGGGCAGGGGCCTAGGCGAGCAGTACTTC.

The CDR3 loop reads CASTLDRSYGYTF. The CDR3 DNA sequence: TGTGCCAGTACCCTGGACAGGAGCTATGGCTACACCTTC. V is TRBV19 and J is TRBJ1-2; 7 bases align to TRBD1. CDR3 length: 13 amino acids. The V segment lost 7 bases and the J segment 4 bases; nucleotides outside the gene matches: 6. The germline gives CDR1 LNHDA, CDR2 SQIVND (reference sequence).

J is TRBJ2-7 and V is TRBV30; 11 nucleotides agree with TRBD1. This CDR3 has 15 amino acids. Per the germline V gene, CDR1 is GTSNPN and CDR2 is SVGIG (reference sequence). V shed 1 base and J 1 base; nucleotides not matched to a gene: 3. CDR3 loop: CAWSDRDRGSYEQYF. The CDR3 DNA is TGTGCCTGGAGTGACCGGGACAGGGGGTCCTACGAGCAGTACTTC. Variable domain in full (rest from reference TRBV30 and TRBJ2-7): SQTIHQWPATLVQPVGSPLSLECTVEGTSNPNLYWYRQAAGRGLQLLFYSVGIGQISSEVPQNLSASRPQDRQFILSSKKLLLSDSGFYLCAWSDRDRGSYEQYFGPGTRLTVT.

This chain's CDR3 is CASSLGRGTGELFF. In nucleotides, the CDR3 is TGTGCCAGCAGCCTTGGGAGGGGCACCGGGGAGCTGTTTTTT. The chain uses TRBV5-4 and TRBJ2-2, with TRBD2 identical over 7 bases. The germline CDR1 and CDR2 sequences are SGHNT and YYREEE (reference sequence). Losses at the gene ends were 4 bases for V and 4 bases for J; bases not matched to a gene: 4. The CDR3 runs to 14 residues.

In this sample, this clone turned up a few times. The CDR3 DNA follows: TGTGCCAGCAGCTTAGCGGCCCGGGACACTGAAGCTTTCTTT. It yields the protein CASSLAARDTEAFF. The V call is TRBV11-2, the J call TRBJ1-1; D not certain. This CDR3 contains 14 residues. Deletions cut 1 base from V and 3 bases from J, with 9 bases between. Germline CDR1 and CDR2: SGHAT and FQNNGV.

This clone was recorded only once. The chain carries TRBV7-9 and TRBJ2-7; no clear D. The CDR3 extends over 14 amino acids. CDR1 SEHNR and CDR2 FQNEAQ come from the germline V gene (reference sequence). The V and J ends lost 1 base and 1 base respectively, with 8 bases between them. CDR3 in amino acids: CASSLDRVSYEQYF. CDR3 in DNA: TGTGCCAGCAGCTTAGACCGGGTTTCCTACGAGCAGTACTTC.

V gene TRBV30 combines with J gene TRBJ2-7; a weak D match, TRBD1 (5 bases). Trimming left V 0 bases short and J 7 bases short, with 13 bases between. The germline V gene has CDR1 GTSNPN and CDR2 SVGIG (reference sequence). The CDR3 sequence is 13 residues long. In DNA form, the CDR3 reads TGTGCCTGGAGTGTCAGGGTCGTGGAAGAGCAGTACTTC. Translation: CAWSVRVVEEQYF.

The chain has TRBV28 and TRBJ1-5; 8 positions agree with TRBD1. The V segment lost 6 bases and the J segment 8 bases; nucleotides outside the gene matches: 15. The CDR3 consists of 16 residues. CDR1 is MDHEN, CDR2 SYDVKM, per germline. CDR3 DNA sequence: TGTGCCAGCAGCTACAGGGGGGGCCAGGGATTAAAGCCCCAGCATTTT. This encodes CASSYRGGQGLKPQHF.

This clone is a singleton in its sample. The CDR3 DNA reads TGTGCCAGCAGTCTTGGACAGTCTGGGGCCAACGTCCTGACTTTC. This gives the protein CASSLGQSGANVLTF. The rearrangement joins TRBV6-5 to TRBJ2-6, with D maybe TRBD1 (6 bases). CDR1 is MNHEY and CDR2 is SVGAGI in the germline V gene. V lost 5 bases to trimming and J lost 1 base, with 9 bases between them. CDR3 length: 15 residues.

The count of this clone is one. V is TRBV3-1 (or the pseudogene TRBV3-2) and J is TRBJ1-2, with 10 bases that match TRBD1. Unmatched junction bases numbered 6, after V lost 5 bases and J lost 6 bases. There are 14 residues in the CDR3. Per germline, CDR1 LGHDT and CDR2 YNNKEL (reference sequence). The CDR3 coding sequence is TGTGCCAGCAGCTCGACAGGGGGCATGAATGGCTACACCTTC. Protein product: CASSSTGGMNGYTF.

The chain joins TRBV6-2 or TRBV6-3 to TRBJ2-5, with 10 bases matching TRBD2. The CDR3 contains 16 residues. The V gene's germline CDR1 is MNHEY and CDR2 SVGEGT. V lost 5 bases and J lost 7; bases outside the gene matches: 13. The CDR3 DNA follows: TGTGCCAGCAGTGCCTCTAGCGGGGGTCCGAAGGGGACCCAGTACTTC. Translating gives CASSASSGGPKGTQYF.

V is TRBV5-6 and J is TRBJ2-7; D unclear. Germline CDR1 and CDR2: SGHDT and YYEEEE. The CDR3 contains 16 residues. V was trimmed by 3 bases and J by 2 bases, leaving 18 bases between them. The CDR3 DNA sequence: TGTGCCAGCAGCTCCTGGGCCCTATTAAAAGCCTACGAGCAGTACTTC. This sequence encodes CASSSWALLKAYEQYF.

This rearrangement joins TRBV6-5 to TRBJ1-1; TRBD1 might be the D (5 bases). The CDR3 is 11 residues long. Germline V gene sequence: CDR1 MNHEY, CDR2 SVGAGI. V dropped 6 bases and J dropped 11 bases, with 13 bases sitting between them. CDR3 protein: CASRLSGRAFF. In nucleotides, the CDR3 is TGTGCCAGCAGACTATCAGGGAGGGCTTTCTTT.

The rearrangement uses TRBV29-1 and TRBJ2-3; D is ambiguous. Per germline, CDR1 SQVTM and CDR2 ANQGSEA. Trimming removed 1 base from V and 1 base from J, with 6 bases in between. There are 13 residues in the CDR3. CDR3 in DNA: TGCAGCGTTGAAGGGGCAGGCACAGATACGCAGTATTTT. Translating gives CSVEGAGTDTQYF.

This clone was seen a single time. Other DNA variants within this sample encode the same CDR3. The genes are TRBV18 and TRBJ2-7; possible D gene TRBD1, 5 bases. The CDR3 spans 14 residues. Trimming removed 1 base from V and 3 bases from J, with 10 bases in between. Germline CDR1 and CDR2: KGHSH and LQKENI. The CDR3 DNA reads as TGTGCCAGCTCACCACGTCAGGGAATCTACGAGCAGTACTTC. This gives the protein CASSPRQGIYEQYF. The variable domain in full, with the rest retrieved from reference TRBV18 and TRBJ2-7, is NAGVMQNPRHLVRRRGQEARLRCSPMKGHSHVYWYRQLPEEGLKFMVYLQKENIIDESGMPKERFSAEFPKEGPSILRIQQVVRGDSAAYFCASSPRQGIYEQYFGPGTRLTVT.

This clone was picked up a small number of times. This rearrangement joins TRBV5-8 to TRBJ1-5; maybe TRBD1 (5 bases). Germline loops: CDR1 SGHTS, CDR2 YDEGEE. Trimming cost V 0 bases and J 5 bases, with 6 bases left between them. The length of the CDR3 is 13 residues. The CDR3 loop reads CASSLAGDQPQHF. CDR3 bases: TGTGCCAGCAGCTTGGCGGGGGATCAGCCCCAGCATTTT.

The V gene is TRBV5-6, the J gene TRBJ1-5, with 9 bases fitting TRBD1. V dropped 4 bases and J dropped 3; count of bases not matched to a gene: 17. The CDR3 extends over 19 amino acids. Germline V lookup: CDR1 SGHDT, CDR2 YYEEEE. In DNA form, the CDR3 reads TGTGCCAGCAGCCTAAGAAGAAGCAGGACAGGGGCGGACAATCAGCCCCAGCATTTT. Its translation: CASSLRRSRTGADNQPQHF.

This clone appeared once. The chain carries TRBV10-3 and TRBJ2-7; 9 bases match TRBD1. J gave up 5 bases and V 7 bases, and 12 bases lay outside the gene matches. The germline V gene encodes CDR1 ENHRY and CDR2 SYGVKD. This CDR3 spans 15 amino acids. The DNA of the CDR3 is TGTGCCATCAATCAAGGTGGACAGGGGATCAACGAGCAGTACTTC. It is translated as CAINQGGQGINEQYF.

The chain carries TRBV19 and TRBJ1-6, with D unclear. Trimming pared 1 base from V and 6 bases from J, leaving 10 bases between. There are 15 residues in the CDR3. Germline V gives CDR1 LNHDA, CDR2 SQIVND (reference sequence). This CDR3 reads CASSIGSQVNSPLHF. CDR3 sequence (DNA): TGTGCCAGTAGTATAGGAAGCCAGGTTAATTCACCCCTCCACTTT.

V gene TRBV27 combines with J gene TRBJ2-7; 8 nucleotides align to TRBD2. The CDR3 sequence is 16 residues long. Trimming at V came to 4 bases and at J to 0 bases, leaving 8 bases not matched to a gene. From germline, CDR1 is MNHEY and CDR2 SMNVEV (reference sequence). The DNA of the CDR3 is TGTGCCAGCAGTTCGGGGGGGGGCCTGGGCTCCTACGAGCAGTACTTC. Translated, it gives CASSSGGGLGSYEQYF.

The chain combines TRBV19 with TRBJ2-3; TRBD2 aligns across 9 bases. V lost 3 bases and J lost 1; bases outside the gene matches: 11. Germline-derived CDR1 and CDR2 are LNHDA and SQIVND (reference sequence). The CDR3 runs 18 residues. The CDR3 region has the DNA TGTGCCAGTAGTATTCAAGCGGGGGGCCCCATGGGCACAGATACGCAGTATTTT. It specifies CASSIQAGGPMGTDTQYF.

The J gene is TRBJ2-7, the V gene TRBV11-3; D unresolved. Looked up from germline, CDR1 is SGHNT and CDR2 is YENEEA. This CDR3 contains 13 residues. V lost 1 base and J lost 2, with 6 bases in between. CDR3 residues: CASSLGHTYEQYF. DNA for the CDR3: TGTGCCAGCAGCTTAGGGCACACCTACGAGCAGTACTTC.

The J gene is TRBJ2-3, the V gene TRBV11-2; 16 positions agree with TRBD2. This CDR3 has 18 residues. Germline-derived CDR1 and CDR2 are SGHAT and FQNNGV. V lost 4 bases and J lost 4; bases outside the gene matches: 8. The CDR3 region is CASSSTWGLAGGADTQYF. The CDR3, as DNA: TGTGCCAGCAGCTCGACCTGGGGACTAGCGGGGGGGGCAGATACGCAGTATTTT. Looking up the rest from reference TRBV11-2 and TRBJ2-3 gives the full variable domain: EAGVAQSPRYKIIEKRQSVAFWCNPISGHATLYWYQQILGQGPKLLIQFQNNGVVDDSQLPKDRFSAERLKGVDSTLKIQPAKLEDSAVYLCASSSTWGLAGGADTQYFGPGTRLTVL.

V is TRBV2 and J is TRBJ1-6; maybe TRBD1 (6 bases). The V and J ends lost 6 bases and 6 bases respectively, with 15 bases between them. This CDR3 contains 15 residues. CDR1 is SNHLY, CDR2 FYNNEI, per germline. CDR3 amino acids: CASRVGDIGNSPLHF. Here the CDR3 DNA reads TGTGCCAGCAGGGTAGGGGACATCGGTAATTCACCCCTCCACTTT.

This chain links TRBV5-1 with TRBJ1-6; no clear D. Germline V CDR1 and CDR2: SGHRS, YFSETQ. The CDR3 is 16 residues long. Trimming stripped 4 bases from V and 7 bases from J, with 18 bases between. CDR3 sequence (DNA): TGCGCCAGCAGCCCCGGAACATCCCGCGGCAATTCACCCCTCCACTTT. Amino acid sequence: CASSPGTSRGNSPLHF. Full variable domain (outside the CDR3, taken from reference TRBV5-1 and TRBJ1-6): KAGVTQTPRYLIKTRGQQVTLSCSPISGHRSVSWYQQTPGQGLQFLFEYFSETQRNKGNFPGRFSGRQFSNSRSEMNVSTLELGDSALYLCASSPGTSRGNSPLHFGNGTRLTVT.

Only one count was recorded for this clone. The chain couples TRBV19 to TRBJ2-2; weak D call: TRBD1 (5 bases). The CDR3 is 17 residues long. The V end was cut by 1 base, the J end by 4 bases, with 16 bases between. Looked up from germline, CDR1 is LNHDA and CDR2 is SQIVND (reference sequence). The CDR3 protein is CASSIGLSTDRTGELFF. DNA for the CDR3: TGTGCCAGTAGTATAGGCCTTTCGACAGACCGCACCGGGGAGCTGTTTTTT.

The CDR3 protein is CASKKSPTGKLFF. In DNA, the CDR3 is TGTGCCAGCAAAAAGAGCCCAACGGGAAAACTGTTTTTT. The chain combines TRBV6-5 with TRBJ1-4; D not resolved. V lost 7 bases and J 10 bases, leaving 16 bases between the germline ends. Germline CDR1 and CDR2: MNHEY and SVGAGI. The CDR3 sequence is 13 residues long.

CDR3 in amino acids: CASSLLILSSYNSPLHF. DNA for the CDR3: TGTGCCAGCAGTTTGCTGATCCTAAGCTCCTATAATTCACCCCTCCACTTT. V and J are TRBV28 and TRBJ1-6; D not resolved. With 3 bases removed from V and 0 bases from J, the gap between germline ends came to 12 bases. This CDR3 contains 17 residues. CDR1 MDHEN and CDR2 SYDVKM come from the germline V gene.